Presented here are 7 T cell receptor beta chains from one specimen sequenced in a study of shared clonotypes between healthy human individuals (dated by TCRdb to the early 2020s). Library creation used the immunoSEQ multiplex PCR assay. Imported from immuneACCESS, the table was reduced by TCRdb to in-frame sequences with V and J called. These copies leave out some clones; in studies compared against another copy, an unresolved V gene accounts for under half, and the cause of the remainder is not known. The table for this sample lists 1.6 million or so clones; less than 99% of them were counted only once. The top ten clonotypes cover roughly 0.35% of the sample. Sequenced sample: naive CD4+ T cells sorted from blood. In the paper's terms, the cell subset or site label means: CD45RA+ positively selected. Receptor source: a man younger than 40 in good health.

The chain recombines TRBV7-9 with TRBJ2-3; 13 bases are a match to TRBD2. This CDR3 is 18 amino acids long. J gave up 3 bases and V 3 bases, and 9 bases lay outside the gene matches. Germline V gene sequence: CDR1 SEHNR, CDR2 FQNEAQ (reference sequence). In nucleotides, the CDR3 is TGTGCCAGCAGCTTTATTACTAGCGGGAGGGCCCGTACAGATACGCAGTATTTT. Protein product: CASSFITSGRARTDTQYF.

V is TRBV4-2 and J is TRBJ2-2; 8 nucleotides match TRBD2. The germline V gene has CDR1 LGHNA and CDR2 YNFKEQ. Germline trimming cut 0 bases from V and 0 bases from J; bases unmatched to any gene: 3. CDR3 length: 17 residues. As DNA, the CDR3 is TGTGCCAGCAGCCAAGATCCCGGGAGGGCGAACACCGGGGAGCTGTTTTTT. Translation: CASSQDPGRANTGELFF.

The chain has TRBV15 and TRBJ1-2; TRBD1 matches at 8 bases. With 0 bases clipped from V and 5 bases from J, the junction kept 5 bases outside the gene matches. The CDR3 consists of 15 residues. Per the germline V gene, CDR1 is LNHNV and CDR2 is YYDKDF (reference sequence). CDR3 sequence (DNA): TGTGCCACCAGCAGAGAGAGAGGACAGGGATATGGCTACACCTTC. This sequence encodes CATSRERGQGYGYTF.

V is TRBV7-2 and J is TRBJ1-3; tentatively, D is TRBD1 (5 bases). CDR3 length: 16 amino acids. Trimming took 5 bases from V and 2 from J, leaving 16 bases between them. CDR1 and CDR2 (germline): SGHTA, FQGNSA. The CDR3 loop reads CASSRNSGVTGNTIYF. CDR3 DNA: TGTGCCAGCAGCCGTAATTCGGGGGTAACTGGAAACACCATATATTTT.

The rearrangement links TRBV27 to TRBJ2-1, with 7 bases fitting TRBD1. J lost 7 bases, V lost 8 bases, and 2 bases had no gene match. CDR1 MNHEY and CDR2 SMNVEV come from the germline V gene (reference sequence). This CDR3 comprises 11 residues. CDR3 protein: CASRRGNEQFF. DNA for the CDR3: TGTGCCAGCCGCAGGGGGAATGAGCAGTTCTTC.

CDR3 DNA sequence: TGTGCCAGCAGCTCAAGCGGGACAGTCTATGAGCAGTTCTTC. Its translation: CASSSSGTVYEQFF. J is TRBJ2-1 and V is TRBV7-9; tentatively, D is TRBD1 or TRBD2 (7 bases each). Trimming stripped 4 bases from V and 8 bases from J, with 15 bases between. The CDR3 runs 14 residues. Germline loops: CDR1 SEHNR, CDR2 FQNEAQ (reference sequence). Drawing the rest from reference TRBV7-9 and TRBJ2-1, the complete variable domain is DTGVSQNPRHKITKRGQNVTFRCDPISEHNRLYWYRQTLGQGPEFLTYFQNEAQLEKSRLLSDRFSAERPKGSFSTLEIQRTEQGDSAMYLCASSSSGTVYEQFFGPGTRLTVL.

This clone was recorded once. The CDR3 DNA sequence: TGCAGCGTTGAAGGTAGCGGGGCGAACACCGGGGAGCTGTTTTTT. It yields the protein CSVEGSGANTGELFF. The V and J genes are TRBV29-1 and TRBJ2-2; the match to TRBD2 covers 8 bases. CDR3 length: 15 residues. With V trimmed by 1 base and J by 0 bases, 1 base remained unmatched. Germline lookup yields CDR1 SQVTM and CDR2 ANQGSEA.